Shown below are 14 T cell receptor beta chains from a single sample sequenced in a study of breast tumors, draining lymph nodes, adjacent tissues. Via MiXCR, TCRdb re-called the multiplex PCR reads, giving one row per CDR3 protein. The data show around 230,000 distinct CDR3 sequences, around 32% seen once. Axillary draining lymph nodes of breast cancer patients supplied the node samples. The sequenced sample was axillary lymph node tissue. The source is a female donor with breast cancer. Some clones in this sample may be carry-over from other donors' samples.

The chain has TRBV5-1 and TRBJ1-1; D is perhaps TRBD1 (5 bases). The CDR3 is 14 amino acids. Germline CDR1 reads SGHRS; CDR2 reads YFSETQ. Trimming shortened V by 2 bases and J by 6 bases, and 14 bases separated the two germline ends. CDR3 sequence reads: CASSFGQQVSEAFF. Written as DNA, the CDR3 is TGCGCCAGCAGCTTTGGTCAACAGGTGTCTGAAGCTTTCTTT.

Remarks on this clonotype: One base away lies a much larger clone, so this may be a sequencing read error. The J gene is TRBJ2-3, the V gene TRBV28, with a possible D match to TRBD1 (5 bases). CDR3 length equals 14 residues. CDR1 and CDR2 (germline): MDHEN, SYDVKM. The V end was cut by 9 bases, the J end by 4 bases, with 17 bases between. The CDR3 loop reads CASMSVSRADTQYF. CDR3 bases: TGTGCCAGTATGAGCGTGAGCAGGGCAGATACGCAGTATTTT.

This clonotype was picked up many times. The chain joins TRBV9 to TRBJ2-1, with 7 bases aligning to TRBD2. From germline, CDR1 is SGDLS and CDR2 YYNGEE. The J segment lost 8 bases and the V segment lost 4 bases, leaving 12 bases of the junction unmatched. CDR3 length: 15 amino acids. The chain's CDR3 is CASSLRPGGSYEQFF. CDR3 bases: TGTGCCAGCAGCCTCAGACCCGGCGGGAGCTATGAGCAGTTCTTC.

The sample holds one count of this clonotype. V and J are TRBV5-1 and TRBJ1-6, with a tentative D call TRBD1 (5 bases). Germline V lookup: CDR1 SGHRS, CDR2 YFSETQ. This CDR3 spans 13 amino acids. With 5 bases removed from V and 8 bases from J, the gap between germline ends came to 11 bases. The CDR3 coding sequence is TGCGCCAGCAGGAGAGGGGCGGATTCACCCCTCCACTTT. It translates to CASRRGADSPLHF.

Ten or more counts support this clonotype. The genes are TRBV4-2 and TRBJ2-1; D is undetermined. The CDR3 length is 16 residues. Trimming removed 0 bases at V and 0 bases at J, with 9 bases between. CDR1 and CDR2 from the germline V gene are LGHNA and YNFKEQ. DNA of the CDR3: TGTGCCAGCAGCCAAGAGGGTCGCAGCTCCTACAATGAGCAGTTCTTC. It translates to CASSQEGRSSYNEQFF.

Turning to this clonotype: A much larger clonotype is one base distant, so this may be a read error. The chain combines TRBV6-4 with TRBJ2-1, with 10 bases identical to TRBD2. Trimming cost V 6 bases and J 5 bases; bases outside gene matches: 7. The germline V gene encodes CDR1 MRHNA and CDR2 SNTAGT. The CDR3 sequence is 15 residues long. CDR3 nucleotide sequence: TGTGCCAGCAGCCTACTAGCGGGATCTAACAATGAGCAGTTCTTC. Its protein product is CASSLLAGSNNEQFF.

With regard to this clonotype: A much larger clone lies one base from this, so it may be a read error. The conserved closing phenylalanine or tryptophan is absent in this CDR3, likely reflecting a read error. This chain links TRBV6-5 with TRBJ2-1, with 7 bases matching TRBD2. CDR3 length equals 15 residues. The junction had 4 bases not matched to a gene; V was cut back by 2 bases and J by 3 bases. In germline, CDR1 is MNHEY, CDR2 SVGAGI. Written as DNA, the CDR3 is TGTGCCAGCAGTTACAGAGGGAGGGGCTACAATGAGCAGTTCCTC. It codes for CASSYRGRGYNEQFL.

This clonotype has more than one count but fewer than ten. V usage is TRBV6-5 and J usage is TRBJ2-3, with 10 bases fitting TRBD2. The CDR3 runs 19 residues. V dropped 0 bases and J dropped 0; count of bases not matched to a gene: 9. Germline V gene data show CDR1 as MNHEY and CDR2 as SVGAGI. The CDR3 loop reads CASSYSPTSGPGSTDTQYF. The CDR3 region has the DNA TGTGCCAGCAGTTACTCCCCGACTAGCGGGCCCGGGAGCACAGATACGCAGTATTTT.

V and J are TRBV19 and TRBJ2-1; TRBD1 might be the D (5 bases). The CDR3 spans 16 residues. The germline V gene has CDR1 LNHDA and CDR2 SQIVND (reference sequence). V was cut by 8 bases and J by 6 bases, with 23 bases left in between. CDR3 in DNA: TGTGCCAGTGCTAGAGATCCAGGGATCGATCCCAATGAGCAGTTCTTC. Its protein product is CASARDPGIDPNEQFF.

This clonotype was seen at least ten times. This chain joins TRBV24-1 and TRBJ2-5; no reliable D call. There are 11 residues in the CDR3. Germline loops: CDR1 KGHDR, CDR2 SFDVKD. Trimming took 6 bases from V and 7 from J, leaving 8 bases between them. The CDR3 DNA reads as TGTGCCACCAGTTACAAGGGGACCCAGTACTTC. This translates into CATSYKGTQYF.

In its sample, this clonotype was seen many times. The chain couples TRBV2 to TRBJ1-4; 7 nucleotides line up with TRBD1. This CDR3 comprises 14 residues. Germline V gives CDR1 SNHLY, CDR2 FYNNEI. The J segment lost 6 bases and the V segment lost 6 bases, leaving 7 bases of the junction unmatched. The CDR3 DNA sequence: TGTGCCAGCAGCGTCGACAGGGACCATGAAAAACTGTTTTTT. It specifies CASSVDRDHEKLFF.

This clonotype was counted ten times or more. The genes are TRBV4-3 and TRBJ2-7; 9 nucleotides align to TRBD1. In germline, CDR1 is LGHNA, CDR2 YSLEER. The CDR3 consists of 16 residues. J lost 6 bases, V lost 0 bases, and 9 bases had no gene match. In DNA form, the CDR3 reads TGCGCCAGCAGCCAAGATGGGAGACAGGGGGGCGGCGAGCAGTACTTC. Its protein product is CASSQDGRQGGGEQYF.

This clonotype appeared a few times. Being one base from a much bigger clone, this may be a read error. The V gene is TRBV11-3, the J gene TRBJ2-1; 7 bases agree with TRBD2. CDR1 SGHNT and CDR2 YENEEA come from the germline V gene. J was trimmed by 8 bases and V by 1 base; bases with no gene match: 11. The CDR3 extends over 16 amino acids. CDR3 bases: TGTGCCAGCAGCTTAGCGGGGACTACCGTAAACGATGAGCAGTTCTTC. Protein sequence: CASSLAGTTVNDEQFF. Full variable domain (remainder filled in from reference TRBV11-3 and TRBJ2-1): EAGVVQSPRYKIIEKKQPVAFWCNPISGHNTLYWYLQNLGQGPELLIRYENEEAVDDSQLPKDRFSAERLKGVDSTLKIQPAELGDSAVYLCASSLAGTTVNDEQFFGPGTRLTVL.

The sample holds many counts of this clonotype. Written as DNA, the CDR3 is TGTGCCAGCAGCCCACGAAAGGGTGTCTATGGCTACACCTTC. Protein product: CASSPRKGVYGYTF. The chain carries TRBV6-6 and TRBJ1-2; D gene unclear. The V gene lost 6 bases and the J gene lost 4 bases, with 15 bases spanning the gap. This CDR3 is 14 amino acids long. Germline CDR1 MNHNY, CDR2 SVGAGI (reference sequence).